This T cell receptor beta chain originates from a study of blood T cell repertoires in COVID-19. Study summary: The United States, Italy and Spain supplied acute and convalescent COVID-19 samples. The cDNA or gDNA used as material had been derived from T cells, B-cell-depleted T cells, or PBMCs.

Trimming stripped 1 base from V and 1 base from J, with 5 bases between. The CDR3 is 14 amino acids. Germline V gene lookup returns CDR1 LGHDT and CDR2 YNNKEL (reference sequence). Some clones are missing from TCRdb's copy, which holds only in-frame ones; the method was immunoSEQ multiplex PCR. Here the sample spans roughly 280,000 clones, 75% to 90% being singletons. The sequence came from a woman between 45 and 65 years old who had recovered from COVID-19. Sample: peripheral blood. The chain recombines TRBV3-1 (or the pseudogene TRBV3-2) with TRBJ1-5, with D unresolved. Written as DNA, the CDR3 is TGTGCCAGCAGCCAAGTCGGGAGCAATCAGCCCCAGCATTTT. Its translation: CASSQVGSNQPQHF.